These 8 T cell receptor beta chains originate from one sample sequenced in a study of chemoradiotherapy in HPV16-positive cancers. The assay was immunoSEQ multiplex PCR, and TCRdb's table has in-frame clones only and misses some. The sample gives approximately 27,000 clones, about four fifths of which show up once; about 6% is in the top ten. This sample comprised blood, obtained from a patient who underwent chemoradiotherapy. The receptors here all came from a human donor with HPV-associated anogenital cancer.

The chain uses TRBV28 and TRBJ1-2; D gene unclear. Germline CDR1 reads MDHEN; CDR2 reads SYDVKM. The CDR3 is made up of 13 amino acids. V was trimmed by 7 bases and J by 4 bases, leaving 13 bases between them. The CDR3, as DNA: TGTGCCAGCAATCAACAGAGCCGCTATGGCTACACCTTC. It is translated as CASNQQSRYGYTF.

The chain carries TRBV5-6 and TRBJ2-5; TRBD2 agrees at 11 bases. Germline V gene sequence: CDR1 SGHDT, CDR2 YYEEEE. This CDR3 is 13 amino acids long. V shed 4 bases, J shed 7 bases, and the junction held 3 bases outside the gene matches. The CDR3 nucleotides read TGTGCCAGCAGCACCGGGACTAGCGGGACCCAGTACTTC. Translation: CASSTGTSGTQYF.

V usage is TRBV19 and J usage is TRBJ1-4; no clear D gene. The V end was cut by 6 bases, the J end by 5 bases, with 13 bases between. The CDR3 is 14 residues long. Looked up from germline, CDR1 is LNHDA and CDR2 is SQIVND (reference sequence). The DNA for the CDR3 is TGTGCCAGTAGCCAAGGACGGAAGAATGAAAAACTGTTTTTT. Encoded protein: CASSQGRKNEKLFF.

This rearrangement joins TRBV5-8 to TRBJ1-5, with TRBD1 as a possible D gene (5 bases). V lost 0 bases and J 2 bases, leaving 12 bases between the germline ends. The CDR3 is made up of 16 amino acids. Germline lookup yields CDR1 SGHTS and CDR2 YDEGEE. In nucleotides, the CDR3 is TGTGCCAGCAGCTTGGGCGGGTGGGGGGGCAATCAGCCCCAGCATTTT. It encodes CASSLGGWGGNQPQHF. The full variable domain, with the rest looked up from reference TRBV5-8 and TRBJ1-5, is EAGVTQSPTHLIKTRGQQATLRCSPISGHTSVYWYQQALGLGLQFLLWYDEGEERNRGNFPPRFSGRQFPNYSSELNVNALELEDSALYLCASSLGGWGGNQPQHFGDGTRLSIL.

The chain links TRBV6-1 to TRBJ1-1; 8 bases map to TRBD1. The germline V gene encodes CDR1 MNHNS and CDR2 SASEGT. The J segment lost 5 bases and the V segment lost 1 base, leaving 6 bases of the junction unmatched. The CDR3 consists of 15 residues. The CDR3 DNA follows: TGTGCCAGCAGTGAAGTGAGGACAGGGAGGACTGAAGCTTTCTTT. It encodes CASSEVRTGRTEAFF.

This chain joins TRBV5-1 and TRBJ2-2; no clear D gene. From germline, CDR1 is SGHRS and CDR2 YFSETQ. With 0 bases removed from V and 8 bases from J, the gap between germline ends came to 11 bases. CDR3 length: 14 residues. The CDR3 loop is CASSLALVGGELFF. DNA for the CDR3: TGCGCCAGCAGCTTGGCACTGGTGGGAGGGGAGCTGTTTTTT. Together with reference TRBV5-1 and TRBJ2-2, the CDR3 gives the full variable domain: KAGVTQTPRYLIKTRGQQVTLSCSPISGHRSVSWYQQTPGQGLQFLFEYFSETQRNKGNFPGRFSGRQFSNSRSEMNVSTLELGDSALYLCASSLALVGGELFFGEGSRLTVL.

The chain couples TRBV7-3 to TRBJ1-2; D is ambiguous. Trimming took off 4 bases at V and 8 bases at J, with 20 bases between the two ends. From germline, CDR1 is SGHTA and CDR2 FQGTGA. The CDR3 is 15 amino acids. This CDR3 reads CASSSASDRSGGYTF. DNA for the CDR3: TGTGCCAGCAGCTCCGCTTCGGACCGCTCCGGGGGCTACACCTTC.

The chain uses TRBV5-1 and TRBJ1-4; weak D call: TRBD1 (5 bases). Germline-derived CDR1 and CDR2 are SGHRS and YFSETQ. This CDR3 region has 15 residues. Trimming removed 0 bases from V and 2 bases from J, with 8 bases in between. The DNA of the CDR3 is TGCGCCAGCAGCTTGGCAGGGCTCACTAATGAAAAACTGTTTTTT. It translates to CASSLAGLTNEKLFF.